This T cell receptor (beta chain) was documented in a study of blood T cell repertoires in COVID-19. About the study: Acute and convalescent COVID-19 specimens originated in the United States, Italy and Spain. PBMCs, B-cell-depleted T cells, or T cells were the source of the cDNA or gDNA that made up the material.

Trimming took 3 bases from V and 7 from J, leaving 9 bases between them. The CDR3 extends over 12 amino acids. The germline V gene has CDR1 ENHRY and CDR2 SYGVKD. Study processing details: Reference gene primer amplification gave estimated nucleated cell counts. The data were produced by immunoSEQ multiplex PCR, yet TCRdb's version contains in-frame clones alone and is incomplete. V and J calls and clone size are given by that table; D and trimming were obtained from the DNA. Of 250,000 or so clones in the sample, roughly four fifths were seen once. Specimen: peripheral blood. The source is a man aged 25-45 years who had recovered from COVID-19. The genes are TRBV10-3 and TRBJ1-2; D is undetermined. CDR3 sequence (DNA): TGTGCCATCAGTGACCCCGGGGTTGGCTACACCTTC. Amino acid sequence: CAISDPGVGYTF.